This T cell receptor (beta chain) comes out of a study of blood T cell repertoires in COVID-19. On the study more broadly: The cDNA or gDNA used as material had been derived from T cells, B-cell-depleted T cells, or PBMCs.

This study enrolled people aged roughly 18 to 90 from under 25 US geographic areas. Cohort allocation depended upon clinical history that participants reported. The germline CDR1 and CDR2 sequences are LGHDT and YNNKEL (reference sequence). The J segment lost 4 bases and the V segment lost 8 bases, leaving 1 base of the junction unmatched. This CDR3 is built from 13 residues. Per the study methods: Counts of nucleated cells, estimated from reference gene primer amplification, were obtained. TCRdb's copy holds only in-frame clones and misses some; the assay was immunoSEQ multiplex PCR. V and J calls and clone size are as listed in that table; D and trimming were resolved from the DNA. Among 400,000 or so clones listed, 87% were seen once.

The chain couples TRBV3-1 (or the pseudogene TRBV3-2) to TRBJ2-5; 13 bases fit TRBD2. This clonotype originated in a man in his forties in a cohort exposed to, infected with or recovered from COVID-19 (not recorded which). Sequencing was performed on PBMCs or T cells enriched from blood (not recorded which). CDR3 amino acids: CASGTSGTETQYF. The CDR3 DNA reads as TGTGCCAGCGGGACTAGCGGGACAGAGACCCAGTACTTC.